This T cell receptor beta chain was recovered during a study of identical twins. After template switching added a universal primer site, the resulting cDNA carried unique molecular identifiers. TCRdb passed the 5' RACE reads through MiXCR, listing each CDR3 protein once. The table has 690,000 or so distinct CDR3 sequences, 8.6% seen once; the top ten hold around 0.98%. This clonotype occurred a few times. Its target is not known. Study-level findings and limits: Interpretation of the results relied on cross-sectional statistical analysis and not on following the same donors.

Deletions cut 0 bases from V and 6 bases from J, with 9 bases between. The CDR3 runs 14 residues. Looked up from germline, CDR1 is LGHNA and CDR2 is YNFKEQ. A further study also used this sample, focusing on yellow fever vaccine responses in identical twins.

What was sequenced was PBMCs. The chain combines TRBV4-2 with TRBJ1-5; D gene ambiguous. This receptor was identified in a young woman in good health. The CDR3 DNA is TGTGCCAGCAGCCAAGACGTAGGGCCTCAGCCCCAGCATTTT. Protein sequence: CASSQDVGPQPQHF.